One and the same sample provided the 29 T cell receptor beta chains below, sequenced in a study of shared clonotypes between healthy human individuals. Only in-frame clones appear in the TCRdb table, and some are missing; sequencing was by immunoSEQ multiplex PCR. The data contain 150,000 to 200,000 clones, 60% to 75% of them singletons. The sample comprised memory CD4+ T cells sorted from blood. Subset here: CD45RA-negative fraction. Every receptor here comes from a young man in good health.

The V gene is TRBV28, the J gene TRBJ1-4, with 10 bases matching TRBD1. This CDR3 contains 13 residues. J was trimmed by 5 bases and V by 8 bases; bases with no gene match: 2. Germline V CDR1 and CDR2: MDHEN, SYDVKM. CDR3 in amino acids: CASRDRGNEKLFF. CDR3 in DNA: TGTGCCAGCCGGGACAGGGGAAATGAAAAACTGTTTTTT.

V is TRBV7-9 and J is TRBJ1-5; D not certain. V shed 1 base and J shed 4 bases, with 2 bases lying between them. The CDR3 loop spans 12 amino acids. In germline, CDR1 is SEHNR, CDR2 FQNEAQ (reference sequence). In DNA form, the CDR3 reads TGTGCCAGCAGCTTAGGGAATCAGCCCCAGCATTTT. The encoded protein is CASSLGNQPQHF.

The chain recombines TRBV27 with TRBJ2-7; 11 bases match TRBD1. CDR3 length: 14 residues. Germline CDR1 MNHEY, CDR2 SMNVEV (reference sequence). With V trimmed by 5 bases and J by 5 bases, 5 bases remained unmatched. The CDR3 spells CASSRGQGANEQYF. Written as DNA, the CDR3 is TGTGCCAGCAGTCGCGGACAGGGGGCGAACGAGCAGTACTTC.

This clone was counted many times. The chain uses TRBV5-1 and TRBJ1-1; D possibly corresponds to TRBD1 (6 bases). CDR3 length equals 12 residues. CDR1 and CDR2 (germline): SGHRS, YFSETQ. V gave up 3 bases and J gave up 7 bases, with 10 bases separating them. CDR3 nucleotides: TGCGCCAGCAGCTGGGGGCGTGGTGAAGCTTTCTTT. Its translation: CASSWGRGEAFF. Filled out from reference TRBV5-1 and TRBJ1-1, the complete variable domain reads KAGVTQTPRYLIKTRGQQVTLSCSPISGHRSVSWYQQTPGQGLQFLFEYFSETQRNKGNFPGRFSGRQFSNSRSEMNVSTLELGDSALYLCASSWGRGEAFFGQGTRLTVV.

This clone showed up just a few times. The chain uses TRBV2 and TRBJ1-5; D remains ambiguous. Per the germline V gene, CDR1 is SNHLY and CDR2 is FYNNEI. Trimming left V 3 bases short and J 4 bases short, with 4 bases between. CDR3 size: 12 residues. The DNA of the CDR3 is TGTGCCAGCAGTGACGGGAATCAGCCCCAGCATTTT. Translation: CASSDGNQPQHF.

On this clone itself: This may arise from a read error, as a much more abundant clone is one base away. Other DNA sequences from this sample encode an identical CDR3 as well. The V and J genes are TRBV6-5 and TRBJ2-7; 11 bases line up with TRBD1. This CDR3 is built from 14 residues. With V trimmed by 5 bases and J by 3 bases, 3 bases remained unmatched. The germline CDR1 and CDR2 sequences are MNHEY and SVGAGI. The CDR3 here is CASSAGTGGYEQYF. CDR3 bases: TGTGCCAGCAGTGCCGGGACAGGGGGCTACGAGCAGTACTTC.

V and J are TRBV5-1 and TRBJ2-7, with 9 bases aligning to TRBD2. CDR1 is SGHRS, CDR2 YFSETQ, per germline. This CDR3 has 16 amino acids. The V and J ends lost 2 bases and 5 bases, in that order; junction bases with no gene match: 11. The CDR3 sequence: CASSFGPGLASNEQYF. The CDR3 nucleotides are TGCGCCAGCAGCTTCGGACCGGGACTAGCATCTAACGAGCAGTACTTC.

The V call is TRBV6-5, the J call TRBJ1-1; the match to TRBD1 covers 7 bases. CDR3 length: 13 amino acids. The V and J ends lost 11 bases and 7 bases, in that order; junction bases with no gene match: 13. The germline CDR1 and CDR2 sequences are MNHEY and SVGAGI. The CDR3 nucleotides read TGTGCCGTAACGTCCGGGACAGCTCGTGAAGCTTTCTTT. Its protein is CAVTSGTAREAFF.

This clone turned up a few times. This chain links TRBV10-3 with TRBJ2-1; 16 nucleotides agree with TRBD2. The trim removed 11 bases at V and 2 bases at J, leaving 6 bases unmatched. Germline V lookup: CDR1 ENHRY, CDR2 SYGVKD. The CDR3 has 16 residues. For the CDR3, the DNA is TGTGCCGCTCGGGGACTAGCGGGAGGGCCCTACAATGAGCAGTTCTTC. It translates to CAARGLAGGPYNEQFF.

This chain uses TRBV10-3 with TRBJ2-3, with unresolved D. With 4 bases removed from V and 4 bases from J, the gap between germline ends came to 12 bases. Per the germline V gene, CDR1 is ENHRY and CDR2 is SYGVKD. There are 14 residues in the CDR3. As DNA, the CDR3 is TGTGCCATCAGTGCGCAGCGTTCGCCAGATACGCAGTATTTT. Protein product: CAISAQRSPDTQYF.

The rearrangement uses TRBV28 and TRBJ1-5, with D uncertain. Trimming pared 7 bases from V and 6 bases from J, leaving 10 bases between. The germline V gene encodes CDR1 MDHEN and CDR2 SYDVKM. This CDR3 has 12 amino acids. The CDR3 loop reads CASTKSGQPQHF. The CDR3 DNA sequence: TGTGCCAGCACCAAGAGCGGTCAGCCCCAGCATTTT. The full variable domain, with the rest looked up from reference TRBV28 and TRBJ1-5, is DVKVTQSSRYLVKRTGEKVFLECVQDMDHENMFWYRQDPGLGLRLIYFSYDVKMKEKGDIPEGYSVSREKKERFSLILESASTNQTSMYLCASTKSGQPQHFGDGTRLSIL.

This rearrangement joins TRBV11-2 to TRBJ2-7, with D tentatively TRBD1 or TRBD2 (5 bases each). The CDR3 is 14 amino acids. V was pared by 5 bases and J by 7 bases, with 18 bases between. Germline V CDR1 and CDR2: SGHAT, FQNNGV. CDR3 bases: TGTGCCAGCAGCCCAGGGTGGGGGACGCGAGAGCAGTACTTC. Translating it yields CASSPGWGTREQYF.

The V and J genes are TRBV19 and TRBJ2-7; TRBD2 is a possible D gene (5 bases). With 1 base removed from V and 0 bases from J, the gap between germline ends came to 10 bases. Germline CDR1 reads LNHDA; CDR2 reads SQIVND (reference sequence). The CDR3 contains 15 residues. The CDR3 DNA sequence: TGTGCCAGTAGTATAGCACTCGGGGACTCCTACGAGCAGTACTTC. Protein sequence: CASSIALGDSYEQYF.

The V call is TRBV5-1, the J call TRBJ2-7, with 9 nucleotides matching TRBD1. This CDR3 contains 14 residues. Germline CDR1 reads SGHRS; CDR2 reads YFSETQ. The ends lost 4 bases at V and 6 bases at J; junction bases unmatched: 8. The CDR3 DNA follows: TGCGCCAGCAGCGACTCACAGGGGGCCCGCGAGCAGTACTTC. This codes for CASSDSQGAREQYF.

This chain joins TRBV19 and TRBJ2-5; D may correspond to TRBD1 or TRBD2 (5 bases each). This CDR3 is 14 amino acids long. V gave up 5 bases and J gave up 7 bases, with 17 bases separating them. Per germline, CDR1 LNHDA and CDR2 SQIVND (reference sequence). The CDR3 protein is CASSGQGLGRTQYF. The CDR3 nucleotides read TGTGCCAGTAGTGGCCAGGGCCTGGGGAGGACCCAGTACTTC.

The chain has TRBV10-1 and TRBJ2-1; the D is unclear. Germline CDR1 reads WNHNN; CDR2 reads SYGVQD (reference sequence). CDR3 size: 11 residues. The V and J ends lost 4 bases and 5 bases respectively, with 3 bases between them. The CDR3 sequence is CASSANNEQFF. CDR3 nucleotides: TGCGCCAGCAGTGCAAACAATGAGCAGTTCTTC.

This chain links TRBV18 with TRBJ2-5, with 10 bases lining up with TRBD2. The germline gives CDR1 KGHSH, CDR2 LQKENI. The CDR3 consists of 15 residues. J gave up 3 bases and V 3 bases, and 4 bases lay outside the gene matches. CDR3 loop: CASSPPGLAKETQYF. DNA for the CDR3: TGTGCCAGCTCACCTCCGGGACTAGCGAAAGAGACCCAGTACTTC.

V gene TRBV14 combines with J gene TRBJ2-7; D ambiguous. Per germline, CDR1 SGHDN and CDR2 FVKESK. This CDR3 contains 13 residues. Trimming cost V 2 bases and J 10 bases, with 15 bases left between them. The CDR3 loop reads CASSQFFQARQYF. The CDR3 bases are TGTGCCAGCAGCCAATTTTTCCAGGCGAGACAGTACTTC. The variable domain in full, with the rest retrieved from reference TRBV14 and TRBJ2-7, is EAGVTQFPSHSVIEKGQTVTLRCDPISGHDNLYWYRRVMGKEIKFLLHFVKESKQDESGMPNNRFLAERTGGTYSTLKVQPAELEDSGVYFCASSQFFQARQYFGPGTRLTVT.

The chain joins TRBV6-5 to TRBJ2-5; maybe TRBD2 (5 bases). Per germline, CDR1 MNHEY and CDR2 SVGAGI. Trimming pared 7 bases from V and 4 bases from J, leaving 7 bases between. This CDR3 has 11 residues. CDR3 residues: CASNRGETQYF. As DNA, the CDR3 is TGTGCCAGCAATCGGGGAGAGACCCAGTACTTC.

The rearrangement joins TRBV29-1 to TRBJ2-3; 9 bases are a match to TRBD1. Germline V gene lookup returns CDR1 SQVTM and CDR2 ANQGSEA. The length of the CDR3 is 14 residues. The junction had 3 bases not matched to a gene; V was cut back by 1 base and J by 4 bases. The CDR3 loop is CSVEGGQGSDTQYF. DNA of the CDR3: TGCAGCGTTGAAGGGGGACAGGGATCAGATACGCAGTATTTT.

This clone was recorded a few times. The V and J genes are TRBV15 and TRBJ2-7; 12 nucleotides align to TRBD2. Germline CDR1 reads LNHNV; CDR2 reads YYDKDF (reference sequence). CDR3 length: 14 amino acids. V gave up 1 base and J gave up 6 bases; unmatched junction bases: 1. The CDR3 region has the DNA TGTGCCACCAGCAGAGGACTAGCGGGAGCCGAGCAGTACTTC. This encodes CATSRGLAGAEQYF.

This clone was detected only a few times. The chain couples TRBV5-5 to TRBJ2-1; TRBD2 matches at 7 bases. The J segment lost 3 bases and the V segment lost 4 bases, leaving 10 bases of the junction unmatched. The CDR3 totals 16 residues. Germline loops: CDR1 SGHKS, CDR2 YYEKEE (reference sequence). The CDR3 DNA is TGTGCCAGCAGCCGCAACCTAGCGGTTGGCTACAATGAGCAGTTCTTC. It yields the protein CASSRNLAVGYNEQFF.

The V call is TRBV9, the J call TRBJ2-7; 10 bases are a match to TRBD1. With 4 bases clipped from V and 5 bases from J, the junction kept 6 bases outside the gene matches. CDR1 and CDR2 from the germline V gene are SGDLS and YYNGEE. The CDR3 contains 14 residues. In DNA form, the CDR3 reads TGTGCCAGCAGCTTAGGACAGGGGGGCCACGAGCAGTACTTC. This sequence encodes CASSLGQGGHEQYF.

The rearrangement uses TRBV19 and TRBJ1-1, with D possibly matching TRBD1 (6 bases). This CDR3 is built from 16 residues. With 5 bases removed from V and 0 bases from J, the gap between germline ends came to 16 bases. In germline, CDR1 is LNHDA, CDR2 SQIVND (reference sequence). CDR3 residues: CASSDIRGALNTEAFF. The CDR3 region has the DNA TGTGCCAGTAGTGACATAAGGGGGGCGCTGAACACTGAAGCTTTCTTT.

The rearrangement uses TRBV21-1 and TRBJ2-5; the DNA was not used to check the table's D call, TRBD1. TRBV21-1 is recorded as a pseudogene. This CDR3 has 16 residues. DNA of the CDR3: TGTGCCAGCAGCAAAACCTCCGGACAGCCACAAGAGACCCAGTACTTC. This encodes CASSKTSGQPQETQYF.

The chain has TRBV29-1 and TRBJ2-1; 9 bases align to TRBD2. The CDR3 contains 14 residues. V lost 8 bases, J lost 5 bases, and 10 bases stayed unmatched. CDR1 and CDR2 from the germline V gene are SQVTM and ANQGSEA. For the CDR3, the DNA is TGCAGCCACGCCGGGACTAGCTTGAACAATGAGCAGTTCTTC. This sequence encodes CSHAGTSLNNEQFF.

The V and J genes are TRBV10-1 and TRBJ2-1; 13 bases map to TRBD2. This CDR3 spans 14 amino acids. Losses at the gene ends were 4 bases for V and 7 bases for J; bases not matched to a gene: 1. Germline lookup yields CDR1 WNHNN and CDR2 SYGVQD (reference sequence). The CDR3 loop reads CASSGGLAGNEQFF. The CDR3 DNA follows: TGCGCCAGCAGTGGGGGACTAGCGGGAAATGAGCAGTTCTTC.

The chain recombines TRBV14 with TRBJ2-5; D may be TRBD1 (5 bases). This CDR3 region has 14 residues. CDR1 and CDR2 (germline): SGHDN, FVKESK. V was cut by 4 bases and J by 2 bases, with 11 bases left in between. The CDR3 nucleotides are TGTGCCAGCAGCCCACAGGTCTTACAAGAGACCCAGTACTTC. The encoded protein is CASSPQVLQETQYF. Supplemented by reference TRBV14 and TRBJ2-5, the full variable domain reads EAGVTQFPSHSVIEKGQTVTLRCDPISGHDNLYWYRRVMGKEIKFLLHFVKESKQDESGMPNNRFLAERTGGTYSTLKVQPAELEDSGVYFCASSPQVLQETQYFGPGTRLLVL.

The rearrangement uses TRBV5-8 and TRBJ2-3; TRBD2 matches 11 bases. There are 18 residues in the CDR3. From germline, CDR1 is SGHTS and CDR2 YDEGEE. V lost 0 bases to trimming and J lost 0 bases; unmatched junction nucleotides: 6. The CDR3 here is CASSLVAGGITSTDTQYF. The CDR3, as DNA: TGTGCCAGCAGCTTGGTAGCGGGAGGGATCACTAGCACAGATACGCAGTATTTT.